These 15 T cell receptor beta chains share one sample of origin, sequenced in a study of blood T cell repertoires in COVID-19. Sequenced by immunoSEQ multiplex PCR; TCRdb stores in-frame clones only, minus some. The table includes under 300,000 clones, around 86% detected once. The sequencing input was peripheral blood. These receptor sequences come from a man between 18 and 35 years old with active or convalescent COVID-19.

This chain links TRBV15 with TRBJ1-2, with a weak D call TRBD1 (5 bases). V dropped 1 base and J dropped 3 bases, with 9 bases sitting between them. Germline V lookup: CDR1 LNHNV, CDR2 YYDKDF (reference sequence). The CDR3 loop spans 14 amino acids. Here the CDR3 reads CATSRVARDYGYTF. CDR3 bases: TGTGCCACCAGCAGAGTGGCCAGGGACTATGGCTACACCTTC.

CDR3 loop: CATREGTDQPQHF. The CDR3 region has the DNA TGTGCCACGCGGGAGGGGACAGATCAGCCCCAGCATTTT. The chain has TRBV27 and TRBJ1-5, with TRBD1 matching 7 bases. The CDR3 is 13 residues long. Unmatched junction bases numbered 8, after V lost 10 bases and J lost 5 bases. Germline assignment: CDR1 MNHEY and CDR2 SMNVEV (reference sequence).

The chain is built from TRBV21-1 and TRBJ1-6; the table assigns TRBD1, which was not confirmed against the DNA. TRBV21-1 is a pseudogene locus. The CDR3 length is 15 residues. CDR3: CASSKDTVLNSPLHF. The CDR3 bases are TGTGCCAGCAGCAAAGATACAGTATTAAATTCACCCCTCCACTTT.

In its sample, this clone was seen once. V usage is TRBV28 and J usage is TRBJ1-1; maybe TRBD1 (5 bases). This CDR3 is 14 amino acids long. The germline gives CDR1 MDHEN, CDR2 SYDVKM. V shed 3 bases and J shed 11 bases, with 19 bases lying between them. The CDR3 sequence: CASSFRHGIGGAFF. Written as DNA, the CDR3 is TGTGCCAGCAGTTTTAGGCATGGGATCGGGGGGGCTTTCTTT.

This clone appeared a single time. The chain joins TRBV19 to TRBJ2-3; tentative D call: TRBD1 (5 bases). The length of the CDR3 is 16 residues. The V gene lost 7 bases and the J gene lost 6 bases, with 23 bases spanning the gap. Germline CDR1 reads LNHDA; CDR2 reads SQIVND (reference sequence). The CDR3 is CASTQGAGPKRDTQYF. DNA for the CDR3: TGTGCCAGTACCCAAGGAGCAGGGCCGAAGAGGGATACGCAGTATTTT.

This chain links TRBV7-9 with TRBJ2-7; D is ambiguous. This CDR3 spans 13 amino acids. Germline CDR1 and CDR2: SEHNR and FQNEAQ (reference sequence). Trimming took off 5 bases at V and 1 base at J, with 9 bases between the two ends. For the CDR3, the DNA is TGTGCCAGCAGCCGCCAGGAATCCTACGAGCAGTACTTC. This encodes CASSRQESYEQYF.

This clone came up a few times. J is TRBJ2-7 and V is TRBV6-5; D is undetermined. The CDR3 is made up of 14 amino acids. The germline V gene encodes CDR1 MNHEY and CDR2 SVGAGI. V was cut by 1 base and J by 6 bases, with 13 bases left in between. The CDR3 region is CASSYLTLGSEQYF. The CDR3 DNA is TGTGCCAGCAGTTACTTGACGCTAGGTTCCGAGCAGTACTTC.

The CDR3: CSGRQSTYNEQFF. CDR3 DNA sequence: TGCAGCGGAAGACAGAGCACCTACAATGAGCAGTTCTTC. This chain uses TRBV29-1 with TRBJ2-1; weak D call: TRBD1 (5 bases). The CDR3 totals 13 residues. V was shortened by 7 bases and J by 2 bases, with 12 bases between the two germline ends. The germline V gene has CDR1 SQVTM and CDR2 ANQGSEA.

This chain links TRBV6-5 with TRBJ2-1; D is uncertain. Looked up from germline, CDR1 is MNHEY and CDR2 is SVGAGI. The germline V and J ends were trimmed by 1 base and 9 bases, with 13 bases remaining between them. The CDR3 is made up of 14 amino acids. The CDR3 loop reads CASSYLDLASEQFF. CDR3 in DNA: TGTGCCAGCAGTTACTTAGACTTAGCTAGTGAGCAGTTCTTC.

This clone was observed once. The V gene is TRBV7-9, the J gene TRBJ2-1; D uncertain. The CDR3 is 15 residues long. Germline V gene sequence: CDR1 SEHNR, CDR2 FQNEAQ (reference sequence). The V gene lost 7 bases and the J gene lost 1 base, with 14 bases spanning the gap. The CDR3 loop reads CASTTTAKSYNEQFF. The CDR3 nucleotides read TGTGCCAGCACTACAACCGCCAAGTCCTACAATGAGCAGTTCTTC.

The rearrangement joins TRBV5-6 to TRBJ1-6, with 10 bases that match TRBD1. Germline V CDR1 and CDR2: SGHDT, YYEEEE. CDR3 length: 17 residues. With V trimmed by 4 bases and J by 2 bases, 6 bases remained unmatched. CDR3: CASSPMTGGTYNSPLHF. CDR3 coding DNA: TGTGCCAGCAGCCCAATGACAGGGGGCACCTATAATTCACCCCTCCACTTT. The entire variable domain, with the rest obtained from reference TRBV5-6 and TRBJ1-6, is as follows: DAGVTQSPTHLIKTRGQQVTLRCSPKSGHDTVSWYQQALGQGPQFIFQYYEEEERQRGNFPDRFSGHQFPNYSSELNVNALLLGDSALYLCASSPMTGGTYNSPLHFGNGTRLTVT.

The CDR3 loop reads CASGQGTNTEAFF. CDR3 bases: TGCGCCAGCGGACAGGGGACGAACACTGAAGCTTTCTTT. The rearrangement uses TRBV5-1 and TRBJ1-1, with TRBD1 matching 9 bases. Germline CDR1 reads SGHRS; CDR2 reads YFSETQ. Trimming at V came to 7 bases and at J to 1 base, leaving 2 bases not matched to a gene. The CDR3 totals 13 residues.

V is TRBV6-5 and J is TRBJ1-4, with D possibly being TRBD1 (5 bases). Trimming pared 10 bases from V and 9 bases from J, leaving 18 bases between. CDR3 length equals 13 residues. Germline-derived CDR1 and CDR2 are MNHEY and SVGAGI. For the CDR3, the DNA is TGTGCCACTAGGGTCGGGGGGTCTCAAAAACTGTTTTTT. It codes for CATRVGGSQKLFF.

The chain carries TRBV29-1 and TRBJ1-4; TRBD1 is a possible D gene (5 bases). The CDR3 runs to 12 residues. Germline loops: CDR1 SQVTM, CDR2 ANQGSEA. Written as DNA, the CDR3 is TGCAGTATCGGGCAGGGCGTTGAAAAACTGTTTTTT. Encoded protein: CSIGQGVEKLFF.

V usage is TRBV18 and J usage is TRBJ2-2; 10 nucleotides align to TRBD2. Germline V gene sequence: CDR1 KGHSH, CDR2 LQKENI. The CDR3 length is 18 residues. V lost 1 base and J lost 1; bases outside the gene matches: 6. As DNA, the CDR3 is TGTGCCAGCTCACCACTCAGCGGGAGGGCCCGGAACACCGGGGAGCTGTTTTTT. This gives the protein CASSPLSGRARNTGELFF. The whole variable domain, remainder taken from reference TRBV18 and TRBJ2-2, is NAGVMQNPRHLVRRRGQEARLRCSPMKGHSHVYWYRQLPEEGLKFMVYLQKENIIDESGMPKERFSAEFPKEGPSILRIQQVVRGDSAAYFCASSPLSGRARNTGELFFGEGSRLTVL.